This is a list of T cell receptor beta chains from one sample in a study of blood T cell repertoires in COVID-19. Profiled with immunoSEQ multiplex PCR; TCRdb holds only in-frame clones, not every one. The sample yields roughly 160,000 clones, 80% to 90% seen once. The sample comprised peripheral blood. The receptor source for this set is a man aged 55 to 70 with acute or convalescent COVID-19. CDR3s include the opening cysteine and the closing phenylalanine or tryptophan. The D gene is left open where the match is weak. Not every row has a clone size; where given, it reads once, few, many or a size class.

v_gene,j_gene,abundance,len,d_gene,CDR3aa,CDR3nt
TRBV28,TRBJ1-4,few,15,.,CASSRTLRKREKLFF,TGTGCCAGCAGTCGGACACTGAGAAAGCGCGAAAAACTGTTTTTT
TRBV3-1/TRBV3-2,TRBJ2-7,.,15,.,CASSRGYGSGYEQYF,TGTGCCAGCAGCCGAGGGTACGGTAGCGGCTACGAGCAGTACTTC
TRBV11-2,TRBJ2-5,.,14,TRBD2,CASSRWGGGETQYF,TGTGCCAGCAGCCGCTGGGGGGGAGGGGAGACCCAGTACTTC
TRBV6-5,TRBJ2-1,.,14,.,CASSYHSTGDEQFF,TGTGCCAGCAGTTACCACAGTACGGGAGACGAGCAGTTCTTC
TRBV18,TRBJ1-2,.,13,.,CASSPATEGGYTF,TGTGCCAGCTCACCGGCGACGGAGGGAGGCTACACCTTC
TRBV10-1,TRBJ1-3,.,14,.,CASRKQQAGNTIYF,TGCGCCAGCAGAAAGCAACAGGCTGGAAACACCATATATTTT
TRBV19,TRBJ1-1,.,16,.,CASSITTQGPNTEAFF,TGTGCCAGTAGTATAACCACCCAGGGGCCGAACACTGAAGCTTTCTTT
TRBV9,TRBJ1-4,few,14,TRBD1,CASSSGTGGEKLFF,TGTGCCAGCAGCTCCGGGACAGGGGGAGAAAAACTGTTTTTT
TRBV2,TRBJ2-7,.,15,TRBD2,CASSASGSLSYEQYF,TGTGCCAGCAGTGCTAGCGGGAGTTTATCCTACGAGCAGTACTTC
TRBV12-5,TRBJ1-2,.,15,.,CASGPHPPRVSGYTF,TGTGCTAGTGGTCCCCACCCCCCCCGGGTGAGTGGCTACACCTTC
TRBV10-3,TRBJ1-5,.,15,.,CAISEGGDSNQPQHF,TGTGCCATCAGTGAAGGGGGGGATAGCAATCAGCCCCAGCATTTT
TRBV19,TRBJ1-1,.,14,TRBD1,CASRGTGRNTEAFF,TGTGCCAGTAGGGGGACAGGGAGGAACACTGAAGCTTTCTTT
TRBV3-1/TRBV3-2,TRBJ2-7,.,12,.,CASSHSSYEQYF,TGTGCCAGCAGCCACAGCTCCTACGAGCAGTACTTC
TRBV7-8,TRBJ1-2,.,13,TRBD1,CASTPDRGYGYTF,TGTGCCAGCACCCCCGACAGGGGCTATGGCTACACCTTC
TRBV28,TRBJ1-6,.,14,.,CASSAGRIGSPLHF,TGTGCCAGCAGTGCGGGGAGGATTGGGTCACCCCTCCACTTT
TRBV11-2,TRBJ2-1,once,11,.,CASSLEEGQFF,TGTGCCAGCAGCTTAGAGGAGGGGCAGTTCTTC
TRBV5-1,TRBJ1-2,.,15,.,CASSTLSGAGYGYTF,TGCGCCAGCAGCACTCTATCAGGGGCCGGCTATGGCTACACCTTC
TRBV7-9,TRBJ2-3,.,15,TRBD1,CASSSRQGGTDTQYF,TGTGCCAGCAGCTCACGACAGGGGGGCACAGATACGCAGTATTTT
TRBV5-1,TRBJ2-7,.,15,TRBD1,CASSLGPGQGNEQYF,TGCGCCAGCAGCTTGGGACCGGGACAGGGGAACGAGCAGTACTTC
TRBV27,TRBJ2-2,.,18,TRBD1,CASSLSWDRGWDAGELFF,TGTGCCAGCAGTTTATCGTGGGACAGGGGTTGGGATGCCGGGGAGCTGTTTTTT
TRBV5-1,TRBJ2-3,.,15,.,CASSLAGVSTDTQYF,TGCGCCAGCAGCTTAGCCGGGGTTAGCACAGATACGCAGTATTTT
TRBV7-9,TRBJ2-7,few,14,TRBD2,CASSHLRAGDEQYF,TGTGCCAGCAGCCATTTGCGAGCGGGAGACGAGCAGTACTTC
TRBV19,TRBJ1-1,.,17,.,CASSMRQGSSMNTEAFF,TGTGCCAGTAGTATGCGCCAGGGCTCAAGTATGAACACTGAAGCTTTCTTT
TRBV12-3/TRBV12-4,TRBJ2-3,.,13,.,CASRRVLTDTQYF,TGTGCCAGCAGGAGGGTCCTCACAGATACGCAGTATTTT
TRBV2,TRBJ2-5,few,14,.,CASSILAIQETQYF,TGTGCCAGCAGTATCTTAGCGATCCAAGAGACCCAGTACTTC
TRBV7-9,TRBJ1-2,.,10,.,CASSRYGYTF,TGTGCCAGCAGCCGTTATGGCTACACCTTC
TRBV30,TRBJ2-3,.,18,TRBD2,CAWSVKVFGTSGPDTQYF,TGTGCCTGGAGTGTAAAGGTCTTTGGGACTAGCGGGCCCGATACGCAGTATTTT
TRBV25-1,TRBJ1-3,.,17,TRBD1,CASSDPPGGSGGNTIYF,TGTGCCAGCAGTGACCCCCCAGGGGGATCGGGAGGAAACACCATATATTTT
TRBV5-6,TRBJ1-1,.,18,.,CASSLGTGLGTMNTEAFF,TGTGCCAGCAGCTTGGGTACAGGGTTGGGGACCATGAACACTGAAGCTTTCTTT
TRBV29-1,TRBJ1-3,few,13,TRBD1,CSVRQGGGNTIYF,TGCAGCGTAAGACAGGGGGGAGGAAACACCATATATTTT
TRBV4-2,TRBJ2-4,.,13,.,CASSLRGSDIQYF,TGTGCCAGCAGCCTGCGCGGGTCCGACATTCAGTACTTC
TRBV3-1/TRBV3-2,TRBJ2-7,.,15,.,CASSLTTGGSYEQYF,TGTGCCAGCAGCCTTACTACTGGCGGGTCCTACGAGCAGTACTTC
TRBV24-1,TRBJ2-3,.,15,TRBD2,CATSDSASGADTQYF,TGTGCCACCAGTGATTCGGCTAGCGGGGCAGATACGCAGTATTTT
TRBV7-9,TRBJ1-5,.,15,.,CASSPAGSSNQPQHF,TGTGCCAGCAGCCCCGCCGGGAGTAGCAATCAGCCCCAGCATTTT
TRBV4-1,TRBJ2-7,.,16,TRBD1,CASSQVGGGQGHEQYF,TGCGCCAGCAGCCAAGTAGGCGGGGGACAGGGCCACGAGCAGTACTTC
TRBV4-1,TRBJ2-1,.,16,TRBD2,CASSQATSGRYNEQFF,TGCGCCAGCAGCCAGGCCACTAGCGGGAGGTACAATGAGCAGTTCTTC
TRBV30,TRBJ1-6,.,16,TRBD1,CAWRGGTVGYNSPLHF,TGTGCCTGGAGAGGGGGGACAGTAGGCTATAATTCACCCCTCCACTTT
TRBV27,TRBJ2-7,.,13,.,CASSLNRFTEQYF,TGTGCCAGCAGTTTAAACAGGTTCACCGAGCAGTACTTC
TRBV24-1,TRBJ2-1,.,15,TRBD2,CATSDFTGGSHEQFF,TGTGCCACCAGTGATTTCACGGGAGGCTCCCATGAGCAGTTCTTC
TRBV27,TRBJ1-4,once,11,TRBD1,CASNQTGGLFF,TGTGCCAGCAATCAGACAGGGGGACTGTTTTTT
TRBV14,TRBJ1-1,.,12,.,CASSLSDTEAFF,TGTGCCAGCAGCCTCTCGGACACTGAAGCTTTCTTT
TRBV27,TRBJ2-6,few,19,TRBD1,CASSYLQGAFSSGANVLTF,TGTGCCAGCAGTTATCTACAGGGGGCCTTCTCATCTGGGGCCAACGTCCTGACTTTC
TRBV11-1,TRBJ2-1,.,15,TRBD2,CASSMSSGTGNEQFF,TGTGCCAGCAGCATGTCTAGCGGGACGGGGAATGAGCAGTTCTTC
TRBV5-4,TRBJ1-6,.,16,TRBD1,CASSIKTGNSSPPLHF,TGTGCCAGCAGCATAAAGACAGGGAATAGTAGTCCACCCCTCCACTTT
TRBV9,TRBJ2-7,once,14,TRBD1,CASSSGQGAWEQYF,TGTGCCAGCAGTTCAGGACAGGGGGCTTGGGAGCAGTACTTC
TRBV5-8,TRBJ1-2,.,15,.,CASSSDSRTNYGYTF,TGTGCCAGCAGCTCGGACTCACGTACTAACTATGGCTACACCTTC